This T cell receptor beta chain was obtained from a study of blood T cells in healthy people across ages. Study-level information: Template switching recovered approximately one barcoded beta molecule for every two T cells.

Per sample, a minimum of 7 million PBMCs were isolated. It was with a sample-barcoded 5' primer and a J-beta primer mix that a second PCR of about 6 to 12 cycles was run. Each single sample gave us at least 3 million CDR3-containing paired-end reads. TCRdb re-analysed the 5' RACE reads in MiXCR, keeping a single row per CDR3 protein. The sample shows 1.4 million or so distinct CDR3 sequences, around 40% of them seen only once. This CDR3 has 16 amino acids. CDR1 and CDR2 (germline): MNHEY, SMNVEV (reference sequence). Trimming removed 5 bases from V and 0 bases from J; junction bases left unmatched: 7.

Sequencing used blood. This TCR was recovered from a woman aged 18-29 years in good health. The V call is TRBV27, the J call TRBJ2-1, with TRBD2 matching 7 bases. Here the CDR3 reads CASSLHGGSSYNEQFF. CDR3 nucleotides: TGTGCCAGCAGTCTGCATGGCGGGAGCTCCTACAATGAGCAGTTCTTC.